This T cell receptor (beta chain) comes out of a study of blood T cell repertoires in COVID-19. Across the study: Sites across the United States, Italy and Spain contributed samples from acute and convalescent COVID-19.

Methods used by the authors: Estimated nucleated cell counts came from reference gene primer amplification. Some clones are missing from TCRdb's copy, which holds only in-frame ones; the method was immunoSEQ multiplex PCR. The V and J calls and the clone size are those of that table, but D and trimming were determined from the DNA. The table has about 140,000 clones, roughly 85% seen once. Germline CDR1 and CDR2: MDHEN and SYDVKM. J was trimmed by 5 bases and V by 6 bases; bases with no gene match: 20. The CDR3 loop spans 19 amino acids. This clone was found a few times. The sequenced sample was peripheral blood. The rearrangement links TRBV28 to TRBJ2-5; TRBD2 aligns across 11 bases. The receptor's source is a man aged 55 to 70 with acute or convalescent COVID-19. The CDR3 reads CASSPPLRTTSGITETQYF. Here the CDR3 DNA reads TGTGCCAGCAGCCCTCCTCTTCGCACGACTAGCGGGATCACGGAGACCCAGTACTTC.